Each of the 25 T cell receptor beta chains below was sequenced from the same sample in a study of OX40 agonist ivuxolimab in advanced cancers. TCRdb's table, derived via immunoSEQ multiplex PCR, lists solely in-frame clones and lacks some. The sample records around 40,000 clones, 85% to 90% being singletons. The material was CD4+ or CD8+ T cells sorted from blood, obtained in a trial of the OX40 agonist ivuxolimab. These receptors were taken from an adult with an advanced solid tumor such as melanoma, head and neck, liver or kidney cancer.

J is TRBJ1-5 and V is TRBV4-1; TRBD1 is a possible D gene (6 bases). The CDR3 contains 15 residues. The ends were cut back, 1 base at V and 8 bases at J, with 15 bases in the middle. Germline CDR1 and CDR2: MGHRA and YSYEKL. The CDR3 DNA sequence: TGCGCCAGCAGCCAAGTGAGAGGGGGAGGCAAGCCCCAGCATTTT. This translates into CASSQVRGGGKPQHF.

This clone was detected a few times. A far more abundant clone sits one base away, making this likely a read error. The V call is TRBV4-2, the J call TRBJ2-1, with D perhaps matching TRBD2 (5 bases). The ends were cut back, 0 bases at V and 8 bases at J, with 14 bases in the middle. Germline V gives CDR1 LGHNA, CDR2 YNFKEQ. The CDR3 totals 15 residues. In nucleotides, the CDR3 is TGTGCCAGCAGCCAAGAGGCTGTGGCGGGCGATGAGCAGTTCTTC. Protein product: CASSQEAVAGDEQFF.

The genes are TRBV28 and TRBJ1-1; D is ambiguous. V was trimmed by 4 bases and J by 5 bases, leaving 20 bases between them. The CDR3 covers 16 residues. Germline V gene sequence: CDR1 MDHEN, CDR2 SYDVKM. CDR3 sequence: CASSSSNRLRWTEAFF. CDR3 nucleotide sequence: TGTGCCAGCAGTTCTAGTAATAGGCTAAGATGGACTGAAGCTTTCTTT.

The rearrangement uses TRBV5-5 and TRBJ1-5; D remains ambiguous. The CDR3 sequence is 15 residues long. Germline V gene lookup returns CDR1 SGHKS and CDR2 YYEKEE (reference sequence). Trimming removed 2 bases from V and 0 bases from J, with 9 bases in between. The DNA of the CDR3 is TGTGCCAGCAGCTTAGGACTTTATAGCAATCAGCCCCAGCATTTT. This codes for CASSLGLYSNQPQHF.

This clone was found once. The CDR3 bases are TGTGCCAGTAGTATCGGGGAACAACATGGGGACACTGAAGCTTTCTTT. It specifies CASSIGEQHGDTEAFF. The rearrangement joins TRBV19 to TRBJ1-1, with D hard to call. Germline CDR1 is LNHDA and CDR2 is SQIVND (reference sequence). V was pared by 3 bases and J by 3 bases, with 17 bases between. This CDR3 is built from 16 residues.

The chain recombines TRBV7-3 with TRBJ2-1, with D maybe TRBD2 (6 bases). The CDR3 spans 15 residues. The V gene lost 5 bases and the J gene lost 5 bases, with 16 bases spanning the gap. CDR1 SGHTA and CDR2 FQGTGA come from the germline V gene. The DNA of the CDR3 is TGTGCCAGCAGCCGGCCGGGACTCCGGGACAATGAGCAGTTCTTC. Protein: CASSRPGLRDNEQFF.

The rearrangement uses TRBV5-1 and TRBJ1-5; 7 positions agree with TRBD1. The J segment lost 5 bases and the V segment lost 2 bases, leaving 4 bases of the junction unmatched. Germline assignment: CDR1 SGHRS and CDR2 YFSETQ. The CDR3 extends over 14 amino acids. The CDR3 region has the DNA TGCGCCAGCAGCTTAACAGGGGTGGATCAGCCCCAGCATTTT. Protein product: CASSLTGVDQPQHF.

In regard to this clone: Within the sample, other DNA sequences also encode this same CDR3. The chain couples TRBV29-1 to TRBJ2-5, with 8 nucleotides matching TRBD2. Germline V gene data show CDR1 as SQVTM and CDR2 as ANQGSEA. This CDR3 is 16 amino acids long. V trimming: 8 bases; J trimming: 4 bases; junction bases outside the gene matches: 18. In DNA, the CDR3 is TGCAGCACGCTCGGAAAGACGGGAGGGGGGCGAGAGACCCAGTACTTC. Translated: CSTLGKTGGGRETQYF.

The chain links TRBV30 to TRBJ1-2, with TRBD1 identical over 7 bases. CDR3 length equals 13 residues. J lost 7 bases, V lost 0 bases, and 5 bases had no gene match. Germline V lookup: CDR1 GTSNPN, CDR2 SVGIG (reference sequence). The CDR3 region is CAWSVTGAGGYTF. For the CDR3, the DNA is TGTGCCTGGAGTGTAACAGGGGCGGGTGGCTACACCTTC.

CDR3: CASSFFGTGNYEQYF. The CDR3 DNA is TGTGCCAGCAGTTTTTTCGGGACAGGGAACTACGAGCAGTACTTC. The V and J genes are TRBV27 and TRBJ2-7; the match to TRBD1 covers 9 bases. With 3 bases clipped from V and 3 bases from J, the junction kept 6 bases outside the gene matches. The length of the CDR3 is 15 residues. Germline lookup yields CDR1 MNHEY and CDR2 SMNVEV (reference sequence).

Remarks on this clone: The germline gene is not matched at one end of the junction; a read error may be the cause. The V call is TRBV7-9, the J call TRBJ2-7, with 8 bases aligning to TRBD2. The germline gives CDR1 SEHNR, CDR2 FQNEAQ (reference sequence). This CDR3 has 16 amino acids. The CDR3 nucleotides are TGTGCCAGCAGCGTAGCCCCCCGCGGGGGGTACTACGAGCAGTACTTC. Protein sequence: CASSVAPRGGYYEQYF.

Details on this clone: This specimen includes other DNA sequences encoding the same CDR3. The genes are TRBV6-5 and TRBJ2-3, with 9 bases fitting TRBD1. Losses at the gene ends were 3 bases for V and 3 bases for J; bases not matched to a gene: 7. This CDR3 has 16 residues. CDR1 and CDR2 (germline): MNHEY, SVGAGI. The CDR3 spells CASSYRTGAGTDTQYF. The CDR3 nucleotides are TGTGCCAGCAGTTATCGGACAGGGGCTGGAACAGATACGCAGTATTTT.

About this clone: One end of the junction varies from germline; a read error may be responsible. The rearrangement links TRBV7-7 to TRBJ2-3; D might be TRBD1 (6 bases). CDR1 and CDR2 (germline): SSHAT, FNYEAQ (reference sequence). CDR3 length: 15 residues. The CDR3 reads CASSLYYGGRDTQYF. The CDR3 DNA sequence: TGTGCTAGCAGCCTGTACTATGGGGGCAGAGATACGCAGTATTTT.

The rearrangement uses TRBV7-9 and TRBJ2-1; D tentatively reads TRBD1 or TRBD2 (5 bases each). CDR1 and CDR2 (germline): SEHNR, FQNEAQ (reference sequence). Trimming shortened V by 1 base and J by 7 bases, and 14 bases separated the two germline ends. The CDR3 is made up of 15 amino acids. The CDR3 DNA follows: TGTGCCAGCAGCTTAGTACTAGTCGAGGGGAATGAGCAGTTCTTC. It is translated as CASSLVLVEGNEQFF.

The chain couples TRBV30 to TRBJ1-1, with D maybe TRBD1 (5 bases). Germline V gives CDR1 GTSNPN, CDR2 SVGIG (reference sequence). V lost 0 bases and J lost 1, with 9 bases in between. There are 14 residues in the CDR3. For the CDR3, the DNA is TGTGCCTGGAGTGTAGGGGCCGGGAACACTGAAGCTTTCTTT. Translated, it gives CAWSVGAGNTEAFF.

In its sample, this clone was seen once. The chain employs TRBV29-1 and TRBJ2-7, with a weak D call TRBD1 (5 bases). Trimming took 1 base from V and 2 from J, leaving 9 bases between them. CDR1 SQVTM and CDR2 ANQGSEA come from the germline V gene. The CDR3 totals 13 residues. The CDR3 protein is CSVEGQGPYEQYF. The CDR3 DNA is TGCAGCGTTGAAGGGCAGGGTCCCTACGAGCAGTACTTC.

V usage is TRBV28 and J usage is TRBJ1-1; D gene ambiguous. The V end was cut by 6 bases, the J end by 1 base, with 12 bases between. CDR1 and CDR2 from the germline V gene are MDHEN and SYDVKM. There are 14 residues in the CDR3. Written as DNA, the CDR3 is TGTGCCAGCAGATTGGAGGAGGAGAACACTGAAGCTTTCTTT. Translating it yields CASRLEEENTEAFF.

V gene TRBV4-1 combines with J gene TRBJ2-1; D unresolved. This CDR3 comprises 17 residues. CDR1 MGHRA and CDR2 YSYEKL come from the germline V gene. Trimming took off 0 bases at V and 4 bases at J, with 16 bases between the two ends. DNA of the CDR3: TGCGCCAGCAGCCAAGATGACGTAAGGGCGGTATACAATGAGCAGTTCTTC. The encoded protein is CASSQDDVRAVYNEQFF.

The chain links TRBV6-1 to TRBJ2-2, with D uncertain. The CDR3 is made up of 12 amino acids. Germline V lookup: CDR1 MNHNS, CDR2 SASEGT. V dropped 4 bases and J dropped 6 bases, with 6 bases sitting between them. CDR3 bases: TGTGCCAGCAGTGGGCGGCCCGGGGAGCTGTTTTTT. This gives the protein CASSGRPGELFF.

In its sample, this clone was seen a few times. The V and J genes are TRBV27 and TRBJ2-1, with D possibly matching TRBD2 (6 bases). Germline CDR1 is MNHEY and CDR2 is SMNVEV (reference sequence). The CDR3 is 15 residues long. V was shortened by 4 bases and J by 5 bases, with 15 bases between the two germline ends. The CDR3 nucleotides read TGTGCCAGCAGTTCTGCAGGGACTCCCGACAATGAGCAGTTCTTC. This gives the protein CASSSAGTPDNEQFF.

CDR3 sequence: CASSLASGESYEQYF. DNA for the CDR3: TGTGCCAGCAGCTTAGCTTCCGGGGAATCCTACGAGCAGTACTTC. The chain combines TRBV7-6 with TRBJ2-7; D is perhaps TRBD2 (5 bases). The V end lost 0 bases, the J end lost 1 base, and 10 bases lay between the germline ends. The CDR3 is 15 amino acids. Germline assignment: CDR1 SGHVS and CDR2 FNYEAQ.

The genes are TRBV6-1 and TRBJ1-4; the D is unclear. V was shortened by 3 bases and J by 5 bases, with 16 bases between the two germline ends. The CDR3 runs to 16 residues. Germline CDR1 MNHNS, CDR2 SASEGT. The CDR3 region has the DNA TGTGCCAGCAGTGATTTTGAGACATGGGAAAATGAAAAACTGTTTTTT. This sequence encodes CASSDFETWENEKLFF.

In its sample, this clone was seen a few times. The rearrangement joins TRBV16 to TRBJ1-5; no clear D gene. Germline CDR1 is KGHSY and CDR2 is FQNENV. The CDR3 sequence is 12 residues long. With 4 bases removed from V and 9 bases from J, the gap between germline ends came to 10 bases. CDR3 in amino acids: CASSPNGRPQHF. Here the CDR3 DNA reads TGTGCCAGCAGCCCTAACGGGCGGCCCCAGCATTTT.

This clone is a singleton in its sample. The V and J genes are TRBV6-5 and TRBJ2-2; no reliable D call. The CDR3 loop spans 10 amino acids. The V end lost 5 bases, the J end lost 6 bases, and 1 base lay between the germline ends. Looked up from germline, CDR1 is MNHEY and CDR2 is SVGAGI. CDR3 coding DNA: TGTGCCAGCAGTGCCGGGGAGCTGTTTTTT. This translates into CASSAGELFF.

V gene TRBV11-3 combines with J gene TRBJ2-7; TRBD1 might be the D (6 bases). CDR1 and CDR2 (germline): SGHNT, YENEEA. With 3 bases removed from V and 3 bases from J, the gap between germline ends came to 12 bases. The CDR3 runs 14 residues. The CDR3 bases are TGTGCCAGCAGCTTGGGGGCCGGAGGCTACGAGCAGTACTTC. This codes for CASSLGAGGYEQYF.